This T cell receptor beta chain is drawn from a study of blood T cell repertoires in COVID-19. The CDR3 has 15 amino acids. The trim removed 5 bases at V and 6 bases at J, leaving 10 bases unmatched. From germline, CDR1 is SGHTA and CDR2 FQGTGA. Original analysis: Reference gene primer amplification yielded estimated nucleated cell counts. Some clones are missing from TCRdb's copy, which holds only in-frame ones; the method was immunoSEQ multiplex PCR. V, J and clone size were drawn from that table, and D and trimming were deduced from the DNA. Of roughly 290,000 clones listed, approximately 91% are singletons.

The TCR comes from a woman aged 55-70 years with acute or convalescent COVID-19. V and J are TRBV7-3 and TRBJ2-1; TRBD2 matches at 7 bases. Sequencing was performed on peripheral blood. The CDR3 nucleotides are TGTGCCAGCAGCACGTCCGGGACTATGTCCAATGAGCAGTTCTTC. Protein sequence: CASSTSGTMSNEQFF.